This T cell receptor beta chain was recorded in a study of molecular identifiers for immune sequencing clone quantification. Study conclusions and caveats: More than 98% of effector molecules, versus under 1% of naive-cell molecules, belonged to clones above 20 RNA copies. Identical TCR molecules can share a barcode, and this sharing could underestimate highly expanded clone sizes.

TCRdb recomputed calls from the PCR reads with MiXCR, one row per CDR3 protein. The profile shows about 640,000 distinct CDR3 sequences, nearly 20% of them singletons. Sorted cell numbers of about 20,000 to 1,000,000, with 10%, 30% or 50% RNA, served as input for naive CD8 libraries. Germline CDR1 and CDR2: SGDLS and YYNGEE. The CDR3 length is 14 residues. Trimming shortened V by 1 base and J by 5 bases, and 13 bases separated the two germline ends. In this sample, this clonotype turned up many times. Its antigen remains unidentified. Sequences were obtained from naive CD8+ T cells from blood, with Jurkat cell RNA spiked in. Subset: FACS-sorted CD8+CD4-CCR7+CD45RA+ naive T cells. The chain employs TRBV9 and TRBJ2-7; D is perhaps TRBD1 or TRBD2 (5 bases each). This TCR derives from a human donor in good health. Some libraries in this study had Jurkat cell RNA spiked in. The chain's CDR3 is CASSVSPGANEQYF. In DNA form, the CDR3 reads TGTGCCAGCAGCGTAAGCCCCGGGGCGAACGAGCAGTACTTC.